The next 30 T cell receptor beta chains were all read from a single sample in a study of blood T cell repertoires in COVID-19. Method: immunoSEQ multiplex PCR; TCRdb's copy keeps in-frame clones and lacks some. The sample yields around 170,000 clones, over 70% seen once. The sequencing sample was made of PBMCs or T cells enriched from blood (not recorded which). Receptors were obtained from a man in his 60s who had been exposed to COVID-19.

The rearrangement joins TRBV21-1 to TRBJ2-2; the table calls TRBD1, which could not be checked here. TRBV21-1 is labeled a pseudogene. The CDR3 loop spans 15 amino acids. CDR3: CASSSDRENTGELFF. CDR3 DNA: TGTGCCAGCAGCTCGGACAGGGAGAACACCGGGGAGCTGTTTTTT.

This clone was recorded once. CDR3 bases: TGTGCCAGCAGCCCCGACAGGGGAGTGATCTATTCACCCCTCCACTTT. It specifies CASSPDRGVIYSPLHF. The chain couples TRBV7-8 to TRBJ1-6; 8 bases are shared with TRBD1. This CDR3 has 16 residues. CDR1 and CDR2 from the germline V gene are SGHVS and FQNEAQ. V shed 5 bases, J shed 8 bases, and the junction held 11 bases outside the gene matches.

This clone has more than one count but fewer than ten. The CDR3 protein is CASSPGLPPDTQYF. CDR3 in DNA: TGTGCCAGCAGCCCGGGACTTCCCCCAGATACGCAGTATTTT. The chain joins TRBV7-2 to TRBJ2-3; possibly TRBD2 for D (6 bases). The CDR3 sequence is 14 residues long. Germline V gene lookup returns CDR1 SGHTA and CDR2 FQGNSA. Trimming removed 5 bases from V and 4 bases from J, with 13 bases in between.

The rearrangement links TRBV2 to TRBJ2-3; 9 nucleotides match TRBD1. This CDR3 has 13 amino acids. Germline assignment: CDR1 SNHLY and CDR2 FYNNEI. V trimming: 7 bases; J trimming: 5 bases; junction bases outside the gene matches: 4. In DNA, the CDR3 is TGTGCCAGCAAAGGACAGGGGAAAGATACGCAGTATTTT. This translates into CASKGQGKDTQYF.

This clone showed up many times. The chain has TRBV2 and TRBJ2-1; TRBD2 aligns across 10 bases. The germline gives CDR1 SNHLY, CDR2 FYNNEI. Germline trimming cut 4 bases from V and 0 bases from J; bases unmatched to any gene: 12. This CDR3 is built from 19 residues. CDR3 protein: CASSVPGTSATPSYNEQFF. The CDR3 region has the DNA TGTGCCAGCAGTGTACCCGGGACTAGCGCCACACCCTCCTACAATGAGCAGTTCTTC.

J is TRBJ2-7 and V is TRBV12-3 or TRBV12-4; D unresolved. The CDR3 sequence is 12 residues long. The ends were cut back, 3 bases at V and 6 bases at J, with 9 bases in the middle. For the CDR3, the DNA is TGTGCCAGCAGTTTCCTTGTCGGCGAGCAGTACTTC. Amino acid sequence: CASSFLVGEQYF.

V and J are TRBV19 and TRBJ2-7; D is ambiguous. There are 12 residues in the CDR3. Per germline, CDR1 LNHDA and CDR2 SQIVND (reference sequence). Trimming removed 7 bases from V and 0 bases from J, with 7 bases in between. The CDR3 region is CASMSGSYEQYF. As DNA, the CDR3 is TGTGCCAGTATGTCCGGCTCCTACGAGCAGTACTTC. The whole variable domain, filled in from reference TRBV19 and TRBJ2-7, reads DGGITQSPKYLFRKEGQNVTLSCEQNLNHDAMYWYRQDPGQGLRLIYYSQIVNDFQKGDIAEGYSVSREKKESFPLTVTSAQKNPTAFYLCASMSGSYEQYFGPGTRLTVT.

J is TRBJ2-1 and V is TRBV7-2; TRBD2 agrees at 10 bases. Germline V gene lookup returns CDR1 SGHTA and CDR2 FQGNSA. CDR3 size: 14 residues. V dropped 3 bases and J dropped 6; count of bases not matched to a gene: 2. The CDR3 is CASSLSGRVNEQFF. The CDR3 coding sequence is TGTGCCAGCAGCTTGAGCGGGAGGGTCAATGAGCAGTTCTTC.

The V gene is TRBV11-3, the J gene TRBJ2-3; D is perhaps TRBD1 (6 bases). V lost 1 base to trimming and J lost 2 bases, with 13 bases between them. CDR3 size: 16 residues. From germline, CDR1 is SGHNT and CDR2 YENEEA. The CDR3 protein is CASSLGGAGATDTQYF. CDR3 DNA sequence: TGTGCCAGCAGCTTAGGCGGTGCAGGGGCCACAGATACGCAGTATTTT.

The chain links TRBV3-1 (or the pseudogene TRBV3-2) to TRBJ2-1, with TRBD2 matching over 10 bases. This CDR3 is 16 amino acids long. CDR1 is LGHDT and CDR2 is YNNKEL in the germline V gene (reference sequence). Trimming cost V 1 base and J 6 bases; bases outside gene matches: 6. CDR3 loop: CASSQVLAGVGNEQFF. CDR3 DNA: TGTGCCAGCAGCCAAGTCCTAGCGGGAGTAGGCAATGAGCAGTTCTTC.

The CDR3 nucleotides read TGCGCCAGCAGTACAGGGGGCTACGAGCAGTACTTC. Its translation is CASSTGGYEQYF. The V gene is TRBV4-1, the J gene TRBJ2-7, with TRBD1 matching 8 bases. V lost 6 bases and J lost 3; bases outside the gene matches: 1. Looked up from germline, CDR1 is MGHRA and CDR2 is YSYEKL. CDR3 length equals 12 residues.

V and J are TRBV7-9 and TRBJ2-1, with 9 nucleotides matching TRBD1. Germline CDR1 and CDR2: SEHNR and FQNEAQ (reference sequence). This CDR3 spans 13 amino acids. V shed 5 bases and J 10 bases; nucleotides not matched to a gene: 6. CDR3 protein: CASSPWTGDEQFF. The CDR3 nucleotides are TGTGCCAGCAGCCCCTGGACAGGGGACGAGCAGTTCTTC.

The chain is built from TRBV4-2 and TRBJ2-3; TRBD2 matches at 12 bases. The germline V gene encodes CDR1 LGHNA and CDR2 YNFKEQ. The CDR3 loop spans 17 amino acids. Unmatched junction bases numbered 11, after V lost 4 bases and J lost 6 bases. The CDR3 is CASSPATSGRIWDTQYF. In DNA form, the CDR3 reads TGTGCCAGCAGCCCGGCTACTAGCGGGAGGATTTGGGATACGCAGTATTTT.

The chain links TRBV7-3 to TRBJ2-1, with D possibly being TRBD1 (6 bases). This CDR3 has 13 residues. Germline V gene lookup returns CDR1 SGHTA and CDR2 FQGTGA. The germline V and J ends were trimmed by 5 bases and 12 bases, with 17 bases remaining between them. The CDR3 nucleotides read TGTGCCAGCAGCCCTGCGGACAGCACCCGGCAGTTCTTC. This sequence encodes CASSPADSTRQFF.

This clone was picked up a small number of times. J is TRBJ1-4 and V is TRBV4-1, with 12 bases fitting TRBD1. Per the germline V gene, CDR1 is MGHRA and CDR2 is YSYEKL. The CDR3 sequence is 15 residues long. J gave up 8 bases and V 4 bases, and 5 bases lay outside the gene matches. CDR3 DNA: TGCGCCAGCAGCCTGCCGGGACAGGGGGCGGAAAAACTGTTTTTT. Protein sequence: CASSLPGQGAEKLFF.

This sequence joins TRBV12-5 and TRBJ2-1; 12 positions agree with TRBD1. J gave up 7 bases and V 4 bases, and 8 bases lay outside the gene matches. This CDR3 is 16 amino acids long. Germline V gene lookup returns CDR1 LGHNT and CDR2 FRNRAP. The CDR3 loop reads CASGSEPGQGANEQFF. CDR3 DNA sequence: TGTGCTAGTGGTTCGGAACCGGGACAGGGGGCGAATGAGCAGTTCTTC.

The chain is built from TRBV11-2 and TRBJ2-5; the D gene is possibly TRBD2 (6 bases). Germline CDR1 SGHAT, CDR2 FQNNGV. The CDR3 length is 17 residues. V lost 1 base to trimming and J lost 3 bases, with 18 bases between them. The CDR3 nucleotides are TGTGCCAGCAGCTTAGGTAGGACACTAGCATCGGAAGAGACCCAGTACTTC. Amino acid sequence: CASSLGRTLASEETQYF.

The chain links TRBV5-8 to TRBJ1-1, with D tentatively TRBD1 (6 bases). Looked up from germline, CDR1 is SGHTS and CDR2 is YDEGEE. V was cut by 7 bases and J by 6 bases, with 19 bases left in between. This CDR3 is built from 14 residues. The CDR3 sequence is CASGTRGGDAEAFF. The DNA for the CDR3 is TGTGCCAGCGGTACACGGGGGGGCGACGCTGAAGCTTTCTTT. Filled out from reference TRBV5-8 and TRBJ1-1, the complete variable domain reads EAGVTQSPTHLIKTRGQQATLRCSPISGHTSVYWYQQALGLGLQFLLWYDEGEERNRGNFPPRFSGRQFPNYSSELNVNALELEDSALYLCASGTRGGDAEAFFGQGTRLTVV.

In this sample, this clone turned up a few times. The J gene is TRBJ2-1, the V gene TRBV13; the D is unclear. The germline V gene has CDR1 PRHDT and CDR2 FYEKMQ (reference sequence). The ends were cut back, 5 bases at V and 7 bases at J, with 12 bases in the middle. The CDR3 sequence is 13 residues long. The CDR3 spells CASSASAPNEQFF. In DNA, the CDR3 is TGTGCCAGCAGCGCATCCGCGCCGAATGAGCAGTTCTTC.

The sample holds many counts of this clone. The chain uses TRBV23-1 and TRBJ1-2, with D possibly being TRBD1 (5 bases). TRBV23-1 is reported as an ORF; its role is uncertain. The CDR3 runs 12 residues. The germline V and J ends were trimmed by 0 bases and 6 bases, with 5 bases remaining between them. Here the CDR3 DNA reads TGCGCCAGCAGTCAATCAGGGGATGGCTACACCTTC. The encoded protein is CASSQSGDGYTF.

This clone was seen more than once but under ten times. This sequence joins TRBV5-6 and TRBJ1-1; maybe TRBD1 (6 bases). The CDR3 consists of 13 residues. Germline V CDR1 and CDR2: SGHDT, YYEEEE. Trimming removed 5 bases at V and 11 bases at J, with 19 bases between. DNA of the CDR3: TGTGCCAGCAGTGGGGGCCAGGGCTATGTCGCTTTCTTT. It yields the protein CASSGGQGYVAFF.

This clone occurred once. The V and J genes are TRBV5-4 and TRBJ2-3; 8 bases are a match to TRBD1. CDR3 size: 13 residues. The germline V gene has CDR1 SGHNT and CDR2 YYREEE (reference sequence). V lost 7 bases, J lost 3 bases, and 4 bases stayed unmatched. In DNA, the CDR3 is TGTGCCAGCGCCCGACAGGGGACAGATACGCAGTATTTT. As protein: CASARQGTDTQYF.

The chain joins TRBV9 to TRBJ1-2; 10 positions match TRBD1. The CDR3 has 14 amino acids. The V gene end was trimmed by 0 bases and the J gene end by 6 bases; junction bases not matched to a gene: 2. Germline CDR1 and CDR2: SGDLS and YYNGEE. CDR3 amino acids: CASSVAGQGDGYTF. CDR3 nucleotide sequence: TGTGCCAGCAGCGTAGCCGGACAGGGGGATGGCTACACCTTC.

The rearrangement uses TRBV29-1 and TRBJ2-1; TRBD2 aligns across 10 bases. CDR1 and CDR2 from the germline V gene are SQVTM and ANQGSEA. The CDR3 has 15 amino acids. J gave up 8 bases and V 6 bases, and 13 bases lay outside the gene matches. In DNA, the CDR3 is TGCAGCGTCCCCCCCCTCACTAGCGGGACCGATGAGCAGTTCTTC. Its translation is CSVPPLTSGTDEQFF.

J is TRBJ2-1 and V is TRBV7-2; 9 positions agree with TRBD2. Germline lookup yields CDR1 SGHTA and CDR2 FQGNSA. V shed 2 bases, J shed 6 bases, and the junction held 5 bases outside the gene matches. The CDR3 length is 15 residues. The CDR3 protein is CASSLFWTSANEQFF. CDR3 in DNA: TGTGCCAGCAGCTTATTTTGGACTAGCGCCAATGAGCAGTTCTTC.

The chain links TRBV4-1 to TRBJ1-4, with D perhaps matching TRBD1 (5 bases). The germline gives CDR1 MGHRA, CDR2 YSYEKL. Trimming pared 4 bases from V and 4 bases from J, leaving 13 bases between. The CDR3 consists of 15 residues. In DNA, the CDR3 is TGCGCCAGCAGCCGCGACGGGGGTGTTAATGAAAAACTGTTTTTT. Amino acid sequence: CASSRDGGVNEKLFF.

V usage is TRBV5-4 and J usage is TRBJ2-5; 9 bases map to TRBD1. The V gene's germline CDR1 is SGHNT and CDR2 YYREEE (reference sequence). J gave up 8 bases and V 0 bases, and 5 bases lay outside the gene matches. CDR3 length: 14 residues. The CDR3 DNA is TGTGCCAGCAGCTTGGTCGGGACAGGGAACACCCAGTACTTC. Amino acids: CASSLVGTGNTQYF.

The rearrangement uses TRBV5-4 and TRBJ1-6; 7 nucleotides agree with TRBD1. The CDR3 consists of 13 residues. The V gene's germline CDR1 is SGHNT and CDR2 YYREEE (reference sequence). Losses at the gene ends were 4 bases for V and 9 bases for J; bases not matched to a gene: 4. CDR3 residues: CASSTQGSSPLHF. DNA for the CDR3: TGTGCCAGCAGCACACAGGGGAGTTCACCCCTCCACTTT.

This clone appeared a single time. The rearrangement joins TRBV5-1 to TRBJ2-2; maybe TRBD2 (6 bases). CDR3 length: 16 amino acids. The V gene lost 0 bases and the J gene lost 6 bases, with 15 bases spanning the gap. Germline V CDR1 and CDR2: SGHRS, YFSETQ. In DNA, the CDR3 is TGCGCCAGCAGCTTGGTAGGTGGAGGGACCCCCGGGGAGCTGTTTTTT. Encoded protein: CASSLVGGGTPGELFF.

The genes are TRBV10-2 and TRBJ2-7; 7 bases are a match to TRBD1. The CDR3 length is 15 residues. J lost 4 bases, V lost 0 bases, and 6 bases had no gene match. Germline V gene sequence: CDR1 WSHSY, CDR2 SAAADI. The CDR3, as DNA: TGCGCCAGCAGTGAGTCCCCGGACAGGAGGTACGAGCAGTACTTC. This gives the protein CASSESPDRRYEQYF.